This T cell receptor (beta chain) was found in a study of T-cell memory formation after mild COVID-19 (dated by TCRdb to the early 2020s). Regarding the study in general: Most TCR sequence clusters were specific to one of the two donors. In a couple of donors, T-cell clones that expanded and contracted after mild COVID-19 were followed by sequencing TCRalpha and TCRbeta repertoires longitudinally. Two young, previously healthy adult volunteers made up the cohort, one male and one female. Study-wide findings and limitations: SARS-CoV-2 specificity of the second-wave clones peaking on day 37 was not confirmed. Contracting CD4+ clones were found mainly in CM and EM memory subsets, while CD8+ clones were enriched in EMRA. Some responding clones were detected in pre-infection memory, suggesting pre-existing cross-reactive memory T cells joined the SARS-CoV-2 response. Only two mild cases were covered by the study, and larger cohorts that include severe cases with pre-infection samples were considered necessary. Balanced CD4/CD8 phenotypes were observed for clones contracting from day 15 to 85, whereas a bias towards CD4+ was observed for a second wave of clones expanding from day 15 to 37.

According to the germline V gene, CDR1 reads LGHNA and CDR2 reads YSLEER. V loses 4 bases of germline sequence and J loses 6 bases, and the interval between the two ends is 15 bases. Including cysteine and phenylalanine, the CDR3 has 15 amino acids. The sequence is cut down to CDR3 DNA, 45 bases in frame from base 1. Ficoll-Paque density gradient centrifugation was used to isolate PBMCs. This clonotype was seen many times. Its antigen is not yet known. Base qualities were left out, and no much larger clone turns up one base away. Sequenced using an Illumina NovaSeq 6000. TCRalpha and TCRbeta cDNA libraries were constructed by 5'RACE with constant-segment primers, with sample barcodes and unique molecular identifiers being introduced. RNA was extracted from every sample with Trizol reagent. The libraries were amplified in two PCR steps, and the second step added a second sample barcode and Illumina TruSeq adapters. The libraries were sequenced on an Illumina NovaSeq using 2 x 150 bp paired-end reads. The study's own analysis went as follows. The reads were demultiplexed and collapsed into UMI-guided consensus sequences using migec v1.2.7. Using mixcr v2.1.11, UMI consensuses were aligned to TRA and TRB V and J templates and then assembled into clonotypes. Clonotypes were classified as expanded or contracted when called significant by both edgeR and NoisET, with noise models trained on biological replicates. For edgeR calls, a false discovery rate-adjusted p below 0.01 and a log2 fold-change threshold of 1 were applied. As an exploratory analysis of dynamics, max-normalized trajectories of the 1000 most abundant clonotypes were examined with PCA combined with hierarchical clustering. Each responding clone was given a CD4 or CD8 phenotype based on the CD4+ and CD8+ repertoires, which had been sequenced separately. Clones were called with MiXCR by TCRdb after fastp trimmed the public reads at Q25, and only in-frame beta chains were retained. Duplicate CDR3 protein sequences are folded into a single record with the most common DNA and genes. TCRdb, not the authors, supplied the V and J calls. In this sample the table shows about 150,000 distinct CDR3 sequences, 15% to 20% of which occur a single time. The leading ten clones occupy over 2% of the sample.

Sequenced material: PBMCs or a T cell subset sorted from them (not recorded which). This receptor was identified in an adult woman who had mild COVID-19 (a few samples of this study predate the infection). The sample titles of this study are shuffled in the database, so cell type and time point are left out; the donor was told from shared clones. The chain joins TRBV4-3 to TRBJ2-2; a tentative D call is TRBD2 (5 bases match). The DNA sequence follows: TGCGCCAGCAGCCCTCATGAGGGATCCCCCGGGGAGCTGTTTTTT. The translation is CASSPHEGSPGELFF.